Shown below are 18 T cell receptor beta chains from a single sample sequenced in a study of tumor and adjacent non-tumor tissue in lung cancer. The template was RNA from unsorted bulk tissue. Three rounds of nested PCR, following a modified ARM-PCR protocol, produced the TCRbeta library. Each CDR3 protein is one row after TCRdb ran MiXCR on the multiplex PCR reads. The data show roughly 120,000 distinct CDR3 sequences, with approximately 82% seen just once and under 45% held by the top ten. The specimen was lung tumor tissue. These receptors were taken from an older woman with non-small cell lung cancer.

A remark on this clonotype: A junction end diverges from the germline sequence, so it may reflect a read error. V usage is TRBV12-3 or TRBV12-4 and J usage is TRBJ2-7; D is possibly TRBD1 or TRBD2 (5 bases each). The CDR3 sequence is 13 residues long. The DNA for the CDR3 is TGTGTCAGCAGTTCAAACTTGGGGAGAGGGGAGTACTTC. Its translation: CVSSSNLGRGEYF.

On this clonotype itself: The junction shows a germline mismatch at one end, possibly a read error. The chain has TRBV28 and TRBJ1-2; TRBD1 agrees at 10 bases. The CDR3 extends over 14 amino acids. Looked up from germline, CDR1 is MDHEN and CDR2 is SYDVKM. The DNA of the CDR3 is TGTGCCAACAGTTTGGGGACAGGGGTGCCTGGCTACACCTTC. As protein: CANSLGTGVPGYTF.

Comments on this clonotype: In this CDR3 the conserved last residue, phenylalanine or tryptophan, is missing, so a read error is likely. The chain has TRBV28 and TRBJ2-5; 8 bases map to TRBD1. The V gene end was trimmed by 10 bases and the J gene end by 5 bases; junction bases not matched to a gene: 12. CDR1 is MDHEN, CDR2 SYDVKM, per germline. This CDR3 comprises 14 residues. The CDR3 DNA reads as TGTGCCACCAGGGACAGGAGGAAACTGGAGACCCAGTACGTC. Protein product: CATRDRRKLETQYV.

Of note for this clonotype: The junction and the germline gene differ at one end; a read error may be behind it. This chain links TRBV28 with TRBJ1-3; weak D call: TRBD1 (6 bases). The CDR3 contains 16 residues. Germline CDR1 is MDHEN and CDR2 is SYDVKM. In DNA, the CDR3 is TGTGTCAGCAGCGAGGGGGGCCCAATCATCGGGAACACCATATATTTT. This codes for CVSSEGGPIIGNTIYF.

V usage is TRBV11-3 and J usage is TRBJ1-1; unclear D gene. The germline V and J ends were trimmed by 0 bases and 8 bases, with 16 bases remaining between them. This CDR3 is 15 amino acids long. Looked up from germline, CDR1 is SGHNT and CDR2 is YENEEA. CDR3 DNA sequence: TGTGCCAGCAGCTTAGATTCGGGAAGCGGCACCGAAGCTTTCTTT. Its translation: CASSLDSGSGTEAFF. Full variable domain (remainder filled in from reference TRBV11-3 and TRBJ1-1): EAGVVQSPRYKIIEKKQPVAFWCNPISGHNTLYWYLQNLGQGPELLIRYENEEAVDDSQLPKDRFSAERLKGVDSTLKIQPAELGDSAVYLCASSLDSGSGTEAFFGQGTRLTVV.

This clonotype was seen only once. A read error is possible here, since a much larger clone lies one base away. CDR3 region: CSAGHGYLNQPQHF. The CDR3 DNA sequence: TGCAGTGCGGGACATGGGTACCTAAATCAGCCCCAGCATTTT. The V and J genes are TRBV20-1 and TRBJ1-5, with a possible D match to TRBD1 (6 bases). The CDR3 loop spans 14 amino acids. Germline assignment: CDR1 DFQATT and CDR2 SNEGSKA (reference sequence). Trimming stripped 6 bases from V and 4 bases from J, with 16 bases between.

In regard to this clonotype: Germline and junction disagree at one end, which may indicate a read error. CDR3 DNA: TGTGCCGGCAGAATGGGACAGACGTACGAGCAGTACTTC. As protein: CAGRMGQTYEQYF. The genes are TRBV4-2 and TRBJ2-7; 7 nucleotides line up with TRBD1. The germline gives CDR1 LGHNA, CDR2 YNFKEQ. The CDR3 totals 13 residues.

This clonotype occurred many times. The chain combines TRBV6-2 or TRBV6-3 with TRBJ2-1, with TRBD1 identical over 8 bases. The CDR3 covers 16 residues. V gave up 5 bases and J gave up 3 bases; unmatched junction bases: 9. Germline V gives CDR1 MNHEY, CDR2 SVGEGT. CDR3 nucleotide sequence: TGTGCCAGCAGTGGTCGGACAGGGCCTTACTACAATGAGCAGTTCTTC. Its translation is CASSGRTGPYYNEQFF.

In the case of this clonotype: Germline is not matched at one junction end, which may reflect a read error. The chain carries TRBV6-5 and TRBJ1-2, with unresolved D. The CDR3 has 12 amino acids. Germline V gene data show CDR1 as MNHEY and CDR2 as SVGAGI. This CDR3 is CASSAEGHGYSF. The CDR3 DNA reads as TGTGCCAGCAGCGCAGAGGGTCACGGCTACAGCTTC.

In this sample, this clonotype turned up many times. The genes are TRBV6-2 or TRBV6-3 and TRBJ2-4; 12 nucleotides align to TRBD1. Germline V gene lookup returns CDR1 MNHEY and CDR2 SVGEGT. The J segment lost 3 bases and the V segment lost 8 bases, leaving 17 bases of the junction unmatched. The CDR3 extends over 19 amino acids. Here the CDR3 reads CASGNRDRGLYVDKNIQYF. The CDR3 bases are TGTGCCAGCGGTAACCGGGACAGGGGGCTGTATGTGGACAAAAACATTCAGTACTTC.

The genes are TRBV6-2 or TRBV6-3 and TRBJ2-2; TRBD2 matches at 8 bases. The V gene end was trimmed by 6 bases and the J gene end by 1 base; junction bases not matched to a gene: 10. Germline assignment: CDR1 MNHEY and CDR2 SVGEGT. CDR3 length: 17 residues. The CDR3 sequence: CASRRTNGGENTGELFF. CDR3 DNA sequence: TGTGCCAGCAGACGGACAAACGGGGGGGAGAACACCGGGGAGCTGTTTTTT.

V gene TRBV20-1 combines with J gene TRBJ1-2; 9 nucleotides line up with TRBD1. The CDR3 is made up of 17 amino acids. Germline CDR1 DFQATT, CDR2 SNEGSKA (reference sequence). Trimming cost V 6 bases and J 1 base; bases outside gene matches: 15. DNA for the CDR3: TGCAGTGCATTGGGCGGACAGGGGCCAGGAAATAACTATGGCTACACCTTC. Protein product: CSALGGQGPGNNYGYTF.

For this clonotype: The CDR3 carries no conserved terminal phenylalanine or tryptophan, so it likely arises from a read error. Because the CDR3's place on the DNA is in doubt, the DNA is left out and the CDR3 is given as listed by TCRdb. The J gene is TRBJ2-6, the V gene TRBV5-6; no check of the table's D call, TRBD1, against the DNA was made. The CDR3 is 18 amino acids in total, end residues counted. Germline V gene lookup returns CDR1 SGHDT and CDR2 YYEEEE. This CDR3 is CASSYGQELNSGANVQTL.

Comments on this clonotype: This may stem from a read error, because a much larger clone lies one nucleotide away. CDR3 residues: CTSTQGTSSTDTQYF. CDR3 bases: TGTACCAGCACCCAGGGGACATCTAGCACAGATACGCAGTATTTT. The chain links TRBV6-5 to TRBJ2-3; D perhaps matches TRBD1 (6 bases). There are 15 residues in the CDR3. CDR1 is MNHEY, CDR2 SVGAGI, per germline.

This chain uses TRBV4-3 with TRBJ2-1; 7 nucleotides agree with TRBD2. V lost 0 bases to trimming and J lost 6 bases; unmatched junction nucleotides: 5. This CDR3 is built from 15 residues. Germline-derived CDR1 and CDR2 are LGHNA and YSLEER. Here the CDR3 DNA reads TGCGCCAGCAGCCAAGAAGGTGGCGGGGGCAATGAGCAGTTCTTC. This encodes CASSQEGGGGNEQFF.

The CDR3 loop reads CASSLRTVNTEAFF. The CDR3 DNA reads TGTGCCAGCAGTTTGAGGACGGTGAACACTGAAGCTTTCTTT. The rearrangement joins TRBV12-3 or TRBV12-4 to TRBJ1-1; D not resolved. With 3 bases removed from V and 0 bases from J, the gap between germline ends came to 8 bases. The CDR3 is made up of 14 amino acids.

Concerning this clonotype: A much larger clone lies one base from this, so it may be a read error. This chain joins TRBV6-6 and TRBJ2-1, with D hard to call. Germline V gene sequence: CDR1 MNHNY, CDR2 SVGAGI (reference sequence). The length of the CDR3 is 12 residues. The V end lost 0 bases, the J end lost 6 bases, and 3 bases lay between the germline ends. The CDR3: CASSYSINEQFF. The CDR3 DNA reads as TGTGCCAGCAGTTACTCAATCAATGAGCAGTTCTTC.

This clonotype was seen at least ten times. The CDR3 DNA follows: TGTGCCAGCAGCTTAGATGCAGGGAGAGAGACCCAGTACTTC. Its translation is CASSLDAGRETQYF. The genes are TRBV11-3 and TRBJ2-5, with D possibly being TRBD1 or TRBD2 (5 bases each). This CDR3 region has 14 residues. Germline loops: CDR1 SGHNT, CDR2 YENEEA. V lost 0 bases and J lost 4, with 9 bases in between.